This T cell receptor beta chain was sequenced for a study of T-cell memory formation after mild COVID-19. Study-wide results and limits: CD4+ bias marked clones expanding day 15 to 37, unlike balanced contracting clones. The pre-infection memory compartment contained some responding clones, suggesting cross-reactive memory joined.

V lost 1 base to trimming and J lost 5 bases, with 8 bases between them. This CDR3 is 13 amino acids long. Germline CDR1 is SGHTA and CDR2 is FQGTGA. TCR alpha and TCR beta cDNA libraries with sample barcodes and UMIs came from 5'RACE using constant-segment primers. TCRdb reprocessed the 5' RACE reads with MiXCR, giving one entry per CDR3 protein. In the table there are hundreds of thousands of distinct CDR3 sequences, roughly 17% of which are singletons. Remarks on this clonotype: What it recognizes is unknown.

This TCR came from an adult woman who had mild COVID-19 (a few samples of this study predate the infection). Cell type and time point are not known. The rearrangement joins TRBV7-3 to TRBJ1-1; a possible D gene is TRBD1 (5 bases). The sequenced material came from PBMCs or a T cell subset sorted from them (not recorded which). The CDR3 nucleotides read TGTGCCAGCAGCTTAAGCAGGGAAACTGAAGCTTTCTTT. Its protein is CASSLSRETEAFF.